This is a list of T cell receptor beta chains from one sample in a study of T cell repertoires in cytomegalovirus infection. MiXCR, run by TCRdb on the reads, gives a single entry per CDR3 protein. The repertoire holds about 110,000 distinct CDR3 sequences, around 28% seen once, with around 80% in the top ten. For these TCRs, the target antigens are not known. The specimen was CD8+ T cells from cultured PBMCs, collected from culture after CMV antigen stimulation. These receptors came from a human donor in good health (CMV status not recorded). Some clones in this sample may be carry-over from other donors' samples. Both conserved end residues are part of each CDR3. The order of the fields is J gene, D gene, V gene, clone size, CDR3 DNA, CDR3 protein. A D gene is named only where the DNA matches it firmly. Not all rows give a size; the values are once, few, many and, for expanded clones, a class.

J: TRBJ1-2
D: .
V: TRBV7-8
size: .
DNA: TGTGCCAGCAGCTTCGGGGAAGGTAGCTATGGCTACACCTTC
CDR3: CASSFGEGSYGYTF

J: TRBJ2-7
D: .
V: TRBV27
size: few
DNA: TGTGCCAGCAGTTCTAACAGTTACTCCTACGAGCAGTACTTC
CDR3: CASSSNSYSYEQYF

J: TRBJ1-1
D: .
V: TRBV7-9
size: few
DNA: TGTGCCAGCAGCTCCAGAGGGCTCCCGGAGGCTGAAGCTTTCTTT
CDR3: CASSSRGLPEAEAFF

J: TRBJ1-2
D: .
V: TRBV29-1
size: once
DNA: TGCAGCGTTGAAGATAGGACCAGGGCAGGTTCTAACTATGGCTACACCTTC
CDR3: CSVEDRTRAGSNYGYTF

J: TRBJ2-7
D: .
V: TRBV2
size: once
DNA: TGTGCCAGCCATCCTCCCGAGGTACCCGCCTACGAGCAGTACTTC
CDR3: CASHPPEVPAYEQYF

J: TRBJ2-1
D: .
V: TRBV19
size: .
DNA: TGTGCCAGTAGTACGTTCAGCCTTAACACCTTTAATGAGCAGTTCTTC
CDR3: CASSTFSLNTFNEQFF

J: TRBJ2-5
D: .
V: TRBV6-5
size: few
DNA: TGTGCCAGCAGTTGGGCTGAGACCCAGTACTTC
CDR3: CASSWAETQYF

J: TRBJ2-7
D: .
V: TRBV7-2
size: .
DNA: TGTGCCAGCAGCTTATTTGGCCCGTCGTACGAGCAGTACTTC
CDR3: CASSLFGPSYEQYF

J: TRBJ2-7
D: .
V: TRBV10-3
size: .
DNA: TGTGCCACTGGACAGCGCGACGAGCAGTACTTC
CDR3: CATGQRDEQYF

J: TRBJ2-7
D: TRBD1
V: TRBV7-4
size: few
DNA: TGTGCCAGCAGCTCGCGGGGGACAGGGAGCTCCTACGAGCAGTACTTC
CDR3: CASSSRGTGSSYEQYF

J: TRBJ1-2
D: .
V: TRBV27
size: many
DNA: TGTGCCAGCAGTTTTGGCGGGGACTATGGCTACACCTTC
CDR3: CASSFGGDYGYTF

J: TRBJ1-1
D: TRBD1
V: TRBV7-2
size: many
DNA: TGTGCCAGCAGTTCCGGCAGGGGGCAGATTGAAGCTTTCTTT
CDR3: CASSSGRGQIEAFF

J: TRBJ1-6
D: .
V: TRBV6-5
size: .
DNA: TGTGCCAGCAGTTCTTTTTCGAGCTCCTATAATTCACCCCTCCACTTT
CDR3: CASSSFSSSYNSPLHF

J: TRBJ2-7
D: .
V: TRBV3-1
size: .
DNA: TGTGCCAGCAGCCAAATATCAGGGTACTACGAGCAGTACTTC
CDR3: CASSQISGYYEQYF

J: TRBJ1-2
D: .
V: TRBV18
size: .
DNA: TGTGCCAGCTCACCACCAGGATTCGGGGATTATGGCTACACCTTC
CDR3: CASSPPGFGDYGYTF

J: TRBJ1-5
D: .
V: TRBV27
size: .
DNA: TGTGCCAGCAGTCTCAGACCGCTAGGGAGCAATCAGCCCCAGCATTTT
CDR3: CASSLRPLGSNQPQHF

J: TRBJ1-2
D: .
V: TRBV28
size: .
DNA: TGTGCCAGCAGTCCCCGGGACTACTATGGCTACACCTTC
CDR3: CASSPRDYYGYTF

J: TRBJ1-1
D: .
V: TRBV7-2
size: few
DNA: TGTGCCAGCAGCGTCAGTTCCTGGGGTGGCACTGAAGCTTTCTTT
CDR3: CASSVSSWGGTEAFF

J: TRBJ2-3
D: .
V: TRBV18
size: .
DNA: TGTGCCAGCTCATCCGACAGAAGCACAGATACGCAGTATTTT
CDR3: CASSSDRSTDTQYF

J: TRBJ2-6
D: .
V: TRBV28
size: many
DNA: TGTGCCAGCAGTTCACCTCGAGTGGCTACGGGGACTGGGGCCAACGTCCTGACTTTC
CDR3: CASSSPRVATGTGANVLTF

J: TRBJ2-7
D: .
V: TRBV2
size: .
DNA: TGTGCCAGCAAGGGGTACGAGCAGTACTTC
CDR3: CASKGYEQYF

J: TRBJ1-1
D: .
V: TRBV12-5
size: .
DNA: TGTGCTAGTGGTTTGGTACAAGGGGAAGCTTTCTTT
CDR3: CASGLVQGEAFF

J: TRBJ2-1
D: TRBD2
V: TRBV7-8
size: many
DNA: TGTGCCAGCAGCCTAATAGGGCTAGCGGGGGCCGGTAATGAGCAGTTCTTC
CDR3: CASSLIGLAGAGNEQFF

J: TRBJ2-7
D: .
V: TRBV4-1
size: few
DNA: TGCGCCAGCAGCCAAGCCGGGACTCCGAGCTCCTACGAGCAGTACTTC
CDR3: CASSQAGTPSSYEQYF

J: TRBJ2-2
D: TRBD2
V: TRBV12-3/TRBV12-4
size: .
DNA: TGTGCCAGCAGTTCGGGGGGGATCGGGGAGCTGTTTTTT
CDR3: CASSSGGIGELFF

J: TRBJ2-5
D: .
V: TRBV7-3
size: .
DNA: TGTGCCAGCAGCTCACCCTCTAGGGGCCAAGAGACCCAGTACTTC
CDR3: CASSSPSRGQETQYF

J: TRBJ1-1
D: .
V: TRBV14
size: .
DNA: TGTGCCAGCAGACGAACCTCGGAGAACACTGAAGCTTTCTTT
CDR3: CASRRTSENTEAFF

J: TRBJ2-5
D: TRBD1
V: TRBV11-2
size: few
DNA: TGTGCCAGCAGCCCCCCGTGGGACAGGGATCAAGAGACCCAGTACTTC
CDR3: CASSPPWDRDQETQYF

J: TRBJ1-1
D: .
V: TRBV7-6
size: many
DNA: TGTGCCAGCAGCCCAAGTGCAGGGTTCACTGAAGCTTTCTTT
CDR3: CASSPSAGFTEAFF

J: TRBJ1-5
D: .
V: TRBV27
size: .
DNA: TGTGCCAGCAGTTTCCGCCGGGGCGGGGGCAATCAGCCCCAGCATTTT
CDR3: CASSFRRGGGNQPQHF

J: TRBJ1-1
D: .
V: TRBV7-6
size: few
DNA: TGTGCCAGCAGCCCTAATTCAGTGTTGGCTGAAGCTTTCTTT
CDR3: CASSPNSVLAEAFF

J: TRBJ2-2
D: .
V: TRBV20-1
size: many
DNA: TGCAGTGCTAGAGATTCGGGGGAGGAGGCCGGGGAGCTGTTTTTT
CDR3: CSARDSGEEAGELFF

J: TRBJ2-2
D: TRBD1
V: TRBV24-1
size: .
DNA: TGTGCCACCAGTGATTTGGGACAGGGGAGTTCCACCGGGGAGCTGTTTTTT
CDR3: CATSDLGQGSSTGELFF

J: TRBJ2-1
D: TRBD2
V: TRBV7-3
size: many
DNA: TGTGCCAGCAGCGTTAGCGGGGGGGCAGTCGAGCAGTTCTTC
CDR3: CASSVSGGAVEQFF

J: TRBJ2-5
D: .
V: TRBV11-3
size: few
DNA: TGTGCCAGCAGCCCGGGGACGATGGAGACCCAGTACTTC
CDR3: CASSPGTMETQYF

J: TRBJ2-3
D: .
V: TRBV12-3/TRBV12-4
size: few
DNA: TGTGCCAGCAGTTTTAACACAGATACGCAGTATTTT
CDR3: CASSFNTDTQYF

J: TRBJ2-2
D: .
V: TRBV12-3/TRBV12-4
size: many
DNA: TGTGCCAGCAGTTATGACACCGGGGAGCTGTTTTTT
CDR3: CASSYDTGELFF

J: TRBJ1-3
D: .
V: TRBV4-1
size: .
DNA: TGCGCCAGCAGCCAAGTGCCATGGGCTGGAAACACCATATATTTT
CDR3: CASSQVPWAGNTIYF

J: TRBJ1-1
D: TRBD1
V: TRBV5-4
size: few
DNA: TGTGCCAGCAGCTGGGGACAGGGTTCGGGGATGAACACTGAAGCTTTCTTT
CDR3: CASSWGQGSGMNTEAFF

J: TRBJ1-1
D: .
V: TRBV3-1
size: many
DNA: TGTGCCAGCAGCCAAGATGGCAGGGGTGGCACTGAAGCTTTCTTT
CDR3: CASSQDGRGGTEAFF

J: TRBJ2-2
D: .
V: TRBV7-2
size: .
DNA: TGTGCCAGCAGCTTAGGCCACCCGACGGAGTCCGGGGAGCTGTTTTTT
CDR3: CASSLGHPTESGELFF

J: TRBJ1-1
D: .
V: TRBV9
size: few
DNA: TGTGCCAGCAGCGTCCCGGGACACGGGAACACTGAAGCTTTCTTT
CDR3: CASSVPGHGNTEAFF

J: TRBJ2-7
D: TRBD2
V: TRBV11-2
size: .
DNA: TGTGCCAGCAGCTTTGCTTTCGGGGGGTTCGACGAGCAGTACTTC
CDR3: CASSFAFGGFDEQYF

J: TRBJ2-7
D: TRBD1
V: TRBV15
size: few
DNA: TGTGCCACCAGCAGTCCTGGGACAGGCCACTCCTACGAGCAGTACTTC
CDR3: CATSSPGTGHSYEQYF

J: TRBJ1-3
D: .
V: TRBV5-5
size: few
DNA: TGTGCCAGCAGCTTGGTCTGGACCTCTGGAAACACCATATATTTT
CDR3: CASSLVWTSGNTIYF